One and the same sample provided the 15 T cell receptor beta chains below, sequenced in a study of T cell responses to AZD1222 COVID-19 vaccine. Clones were sequenced by immunoSEQ multiplex PCR, and TCRdb holds only the in-frame ones, with some missing. Of 60,000 to 90,000 clones listed, 87% are singletons. The sample consisted of peripheral blood, taken 28 days after the second AZD1222 dose. The receptors originated from an adult who received the AZD1222 COVID-19 vaccine.

This sequence joins TRBV5-1 and TRBJ1-6; D unresolved. V lost 1 base and J lost 3, with 11 bases in between. There are 16 residues in the CDR3. Germline assignment: CDR1 SGHRS and CDR2 YFSETQ. CDR3 nucleotide sequence: TGCGCCAGCAGCTTGTTCGGGGTGAACTATAATTCACCCCTCCACTTT. Protein sequence: CASSLFGVNYNSPLHF.

The chain employs TRBV2 and TRBJ1-5, with D unresolved. V gave up 6 bases and J gave up 5 bases, with 11 bases separating them. The CDR3 totals 13 residues. In germline, CDR1 is SNHLY, CDR2 FYNNEI. The CDR3 protein is CASRLFGHQPQHF. CDR3 DNA sequence: TGTGCCAGCAGGCTATTTGGGCATCAGCCCCAGCATTTT.

The chain is built from TRBV9 and TRBJ1-1; D gene ambiguous. Germline V lookup: CDR1 SGDLS, CDR2 YYNGEE. Trimming removed 7 bases at V and 1 base at J, with 8 bases between. The CDR3 is 12 residues long. CDR3 in amino acids: CASGGRNTEAFF. Written as DNA, the CDR3 is TGTGCCAGCGGCGGGAGGAACACTGAAGCTTTCTTT.

This rearrangement joins TRBV10-3 to TRBJ2-7, with a possible D match to TRBD1 (5 bases). Deletions cut 8 bases from V and 3 bases from J, with 14 bases between. CDR3 size: 13 residues. CDR1 and CDR2 from the germline V gene are ENHRY and SYGVKD. CDR3 protein: CAILGQGGYEQYF. CDR3 nucleotides: TGTGCCATCCTGGGGCAGGGCGGCTACGAGCAGTACTTC.

CDR3 nucleotides: TGTGCCAGCGGCCGGACAGCCGGTTACGAGCAGTACTTC. Translation gives CASGRTAGYEQYF. The rearrangement links TRBV6-5 to TRBJ2-7; tentatively, D is TRBD1 (6 bases). Per the germline V gene, CDR1 is MNHEY and CDR2 is SVGAGI. The CDR3 totals 13 residues. V lost 8 bases to trimming and J lost 4 bases, with 15 bases between them.

This chain uses TRBV28 with TRBJ2-7, with D uncertain. Germline values: CDR1 MDHEN, CDR2 SYDVKM. The CDR3 is 13 amino acids. V was cut by 6 bases and J by 0 bases, with 9 bases left in between. CDR3 in DNA: TGTGCCAGCAGCAATACAGTCTCCTACGAGCAGTACTTC. Translated, it gives CASSNTVSYEQYF.

This chain connects TRBV9 to TRBJ2-5, with D hard to call. CDR1 is SGDLS, CDR2 YYNGEE, per germline. Trimming left V 0 bases short and J 0 bases short, with 12 bases between. The CDR3 sequence is 16 residues long. CDR3 loop: CASSVGTDFYQETQYF. CDR3 in DNA: TGTGCCAGCAGCGTAGGAACAGATTTCTACCAAGAGACCCAGTACTTC. Combining the CDR3 with reference TRBV9 and TRBJ2-5 gives the whole variable domain DSGVTQTPKHLITATGQRVTLRCSPRSGDLSVYWYQQSLDQGLQFLIQYYNGEERAKGNILERFSAQQFPDLHSELNLSSLELGDSALYFCASSVGTDFYQETQYFGPGTRLLVL.

This clone was detected only a few times. The gene calls are TRBV2 and TRBJ2-7; D remains ambiguous. The ends were cut back, 4 bases at V and 7 bases at J, with 11 bases in the middle. The CDR3 contains 12 residues. CDR1 is SNHLY, CDR2 FYNNEI, per germline. The CDR3 region has the DNA TGTGCCAGCAGTGGCCACTCCCAGGAGCAGTACTTC. Translation gives CASSGHSQEQYF.

The sample holds one count of this clone. J is TRBJ2-7 and V is TRBV3-1 (or the pseudogene TRBV3-2), with D hard to call. V lost 1 base and J lost 2, with 9 bases in between. The CDR3 is 14 residues long. Germline CDR1 and CDR2: LGHDT and YNNKEL (reference sequence). This CDR3 is CASSQGARAYEQYF. The CDR3 region has the DNA TGTGCCAGCAGCCAAGGGGCGAGAGCCTACGAGCAGTACTTC.

The chain links TRBV5-6 to TRBJ1-2, with D possibly matching TRBD1 (5 bases). Germline assignment: CDR1 SGHDT and CDR2 YYEEEE. The CDR3 totals 15 residues. Trimming removed 4 bases at V and 0 bases at J, with 13 bases between. DNA for the CDR3: TGTGCCAGCAGCCAACTGACAGAAGCTAACTATGGCTACACCTTC. Its protein is CASSQLTEANYGYTF.

The rearrangement links TRBV4-1 to TRBJ2-2; 12 bases map to TRBD1. The CDR3 totals 18 residues. Losses at the gene ends were 3 bases for V and 4 bases for J; bases not matched to a gene: 9. CDR1 is MGHRA, CDR2 YSYEKL, per germline. CDR3 bases: TGCGCCAGCAGCCAGTGTCCCGGGACAGGGGGCTTCACCGGGGAGCTGTTTTTT. Protein: CASSQCPGTGGFTGELFF.

The chain combines TRBV5-6 with TRBJ1-3, with a tentative D call TRBD1 (6 bases). There are 16 residues in the CDR3. Germline V gene sequence: CDR1 SGHDT, CDR2 YYEEEE. With 3 bases removed from V and 0 bases from J, the gap between germline ends came to 13 bases. CDR3 sequence (DNA): TGTGCCAGCAGCTCTGTGAGGACAGACTCTGGAAACACCATATATTTT. Translating gives CASSSVRTDSGNTIYF.

The chain uses TRBV2 and TRBJ1-5; the D is unclear. The germline V and J ends were trimmed by 8 bases and 7 bases, with 15 bases remaining between them. From germline, CDR1 is SNHLY and CDR2 FYNNEI. This CDR3 region has 13 residues. The CDR3 coding sequence is TGTGCCAGCGGGAAGGGCCCGGGGCAGCCCCAGCATTTT. It yields the protein CASGKGPGQPQHF.

V gene TRBV19 combines with J gene TRBJ2-6; the D gene is possibly TRBD2 (5 bases). V shed 5 bases and J shed 1 base, with 9 bases lying between them. CDR1 is LNHDA, CDR2 SQIVND, per germline (reference sequence). The CDR3 sequence is 15 residues long. CDR3 DNA sequence: TGTGCCAGTAGTTTCTCGGGGTCTGGGGCCAACGTCCTGACTTTC. Its protein product is CASSFSGSGANVLTF.

J is TRBJ1-5 and V is TRBV7-6; D not resolved. This CDR3 contains 14 residues. CDR1 and CDR2 from the germline V gene are SGHVS and FNYEAQ. With 5 bases removed from V and 3 bases from J, the gap between germline ends came to 11 bases. In nucleotides, the CDR3 is TGTGCCAGCAGCCCCGATTGGAACAATCAGCCCCAGCATTTT. Translated, it gives CASSPDWNNQPQHF.